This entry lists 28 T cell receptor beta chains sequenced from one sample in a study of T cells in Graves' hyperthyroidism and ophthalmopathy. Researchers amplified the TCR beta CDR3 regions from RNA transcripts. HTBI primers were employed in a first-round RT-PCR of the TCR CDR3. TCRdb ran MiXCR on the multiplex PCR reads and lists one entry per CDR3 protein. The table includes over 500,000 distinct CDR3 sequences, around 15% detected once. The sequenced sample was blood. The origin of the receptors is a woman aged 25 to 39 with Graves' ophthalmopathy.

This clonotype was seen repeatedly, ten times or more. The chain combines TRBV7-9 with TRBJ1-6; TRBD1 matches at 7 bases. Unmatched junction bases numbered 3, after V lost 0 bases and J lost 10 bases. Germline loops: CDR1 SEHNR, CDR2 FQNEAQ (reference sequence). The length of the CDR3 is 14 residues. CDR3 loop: CASSLAQGHSPLHF. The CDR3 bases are TGTGCCAGCAGCTTAGCACAGGGGCACTCACCCCTCCACTTT.

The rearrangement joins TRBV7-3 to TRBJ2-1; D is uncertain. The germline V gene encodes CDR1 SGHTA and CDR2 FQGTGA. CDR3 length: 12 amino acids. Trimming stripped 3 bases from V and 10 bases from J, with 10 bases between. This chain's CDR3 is CASSFGTIEQFF. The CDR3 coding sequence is TGTGCCAGCAGCTTTGGAACGATCGAGCAGTTCTTC.

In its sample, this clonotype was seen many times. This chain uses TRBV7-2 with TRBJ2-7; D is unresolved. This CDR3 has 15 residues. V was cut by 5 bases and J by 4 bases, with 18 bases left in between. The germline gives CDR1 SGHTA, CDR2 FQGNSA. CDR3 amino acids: CASSGGPKGLYEQYF. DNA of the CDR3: TGTGCCAGCAGCGGCGGTCCTAAAGGCTTGTACGAGCAGTACTTC.

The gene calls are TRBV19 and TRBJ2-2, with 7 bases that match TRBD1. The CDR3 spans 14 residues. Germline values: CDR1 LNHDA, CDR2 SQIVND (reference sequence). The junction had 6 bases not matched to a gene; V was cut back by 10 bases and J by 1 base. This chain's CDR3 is CATTRDRNTGELFF. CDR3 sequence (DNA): TGTGCCACCACCCGGGACAGGAACACCGGGGAGCTGTTTTTT.

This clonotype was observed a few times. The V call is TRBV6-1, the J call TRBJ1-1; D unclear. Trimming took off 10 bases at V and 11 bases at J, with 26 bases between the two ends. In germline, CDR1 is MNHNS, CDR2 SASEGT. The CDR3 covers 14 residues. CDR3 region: CATSGRPLKNHAFF. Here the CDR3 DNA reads TGTGCCACATCGGGCCGGCCGCTCAAGAACCATGCTTTCTTT.

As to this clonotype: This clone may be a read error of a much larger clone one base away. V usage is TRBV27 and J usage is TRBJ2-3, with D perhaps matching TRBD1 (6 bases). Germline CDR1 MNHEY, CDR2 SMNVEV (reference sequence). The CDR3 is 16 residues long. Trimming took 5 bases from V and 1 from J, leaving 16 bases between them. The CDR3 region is CASSTCRGIGTDTQYF. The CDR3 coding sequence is TGTGCCAGCAGTACCTGCAGGGGAATCGGCACAGATACGCAGTATTTT.

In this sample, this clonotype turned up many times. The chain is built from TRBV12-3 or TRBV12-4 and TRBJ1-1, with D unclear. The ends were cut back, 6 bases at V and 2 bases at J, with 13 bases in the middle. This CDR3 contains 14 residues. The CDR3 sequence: CASRPRPGNTEAFF. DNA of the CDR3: TGTGCCAGCAGGCCGAGACCGGGAAACACTGAAGCTTTCTTT.

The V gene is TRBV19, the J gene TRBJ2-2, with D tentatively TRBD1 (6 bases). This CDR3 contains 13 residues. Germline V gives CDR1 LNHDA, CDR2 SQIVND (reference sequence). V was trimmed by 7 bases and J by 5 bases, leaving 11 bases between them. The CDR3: CASTGRGTGELFF. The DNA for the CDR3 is TGTGCCAGTACGGGTAGGGGGACCGGGGAGCTGTTTTTT.

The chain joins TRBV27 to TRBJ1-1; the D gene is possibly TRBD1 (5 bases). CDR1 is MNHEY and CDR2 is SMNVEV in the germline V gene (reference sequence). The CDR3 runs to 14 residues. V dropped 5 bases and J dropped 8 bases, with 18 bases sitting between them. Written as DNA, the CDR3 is TGTGCCAGCAGTACCAGGGTAAAGAACCACGAAGCTTTCTTT. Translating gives CASSTRVKNHEAFF.

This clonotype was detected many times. CDR3 region: CASRPSGGGNTEAFF. The DNA for the CDR3 is TGCGCCAGCAGACCTAGCGGCGGGGGGAACACTGAAGCTTTCTTT. The chain joins TRBV5-1 to TRBJ1-1, with a tentative D call TRBD1 (5 bases). Trimming left V 5 bases short and J 1 base short, with 15 bases between. The CDR3 has 15 residues. Germline CDR1 SGHRS, CDR2 YFSETQ.

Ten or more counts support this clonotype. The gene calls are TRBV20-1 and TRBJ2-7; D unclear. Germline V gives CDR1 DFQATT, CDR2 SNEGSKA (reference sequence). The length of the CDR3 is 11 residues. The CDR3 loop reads CSLLNGVEQYF. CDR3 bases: TGCAGCCTGCTCAACGGAGTCGAGCAGTACTTC.

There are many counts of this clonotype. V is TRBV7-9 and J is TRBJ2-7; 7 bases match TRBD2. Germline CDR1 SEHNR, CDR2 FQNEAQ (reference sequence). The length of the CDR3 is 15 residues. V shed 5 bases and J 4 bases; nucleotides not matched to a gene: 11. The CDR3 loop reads CASSLSPSGLYEQYF. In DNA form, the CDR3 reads TGTGCCAGCAGCCTAAGTCCTAGCGGTTTGTACGAGCAGTACTTC.

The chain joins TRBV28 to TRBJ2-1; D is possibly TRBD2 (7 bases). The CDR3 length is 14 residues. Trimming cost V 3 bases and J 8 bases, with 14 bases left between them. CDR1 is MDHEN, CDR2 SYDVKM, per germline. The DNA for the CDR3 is TGTGCCAGCAGTTTTGGGGGGGCCTATCATGAGCAGTTCTTC. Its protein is CASSFGGAYHEQFF.

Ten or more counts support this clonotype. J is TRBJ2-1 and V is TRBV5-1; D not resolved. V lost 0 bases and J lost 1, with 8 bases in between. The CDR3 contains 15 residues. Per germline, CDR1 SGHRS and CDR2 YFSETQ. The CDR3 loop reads CASSLEPQSYNEQFF. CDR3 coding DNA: TGCGCCAGCAGCTTGGAGCCCCAATCCTACAATGAGCAGTTCTTC.

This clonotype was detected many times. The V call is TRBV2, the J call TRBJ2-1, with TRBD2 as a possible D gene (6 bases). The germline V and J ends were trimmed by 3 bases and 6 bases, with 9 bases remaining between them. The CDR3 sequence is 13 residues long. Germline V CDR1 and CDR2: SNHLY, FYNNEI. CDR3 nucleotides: TGTGCCAGCAGTGAGAACGGGAGCAATGAGCAGTTCTTC. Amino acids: CASSENGSNEQFF.

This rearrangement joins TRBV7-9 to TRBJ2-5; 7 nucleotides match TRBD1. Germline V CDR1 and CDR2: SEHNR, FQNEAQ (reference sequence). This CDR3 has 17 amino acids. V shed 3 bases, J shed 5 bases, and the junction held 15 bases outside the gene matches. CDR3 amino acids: CASSFSGEGAPRETQYF. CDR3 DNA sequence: TGTGCCAGCAGCTTTTCGGGCGAGGGGGCGCCTCGGGAGACCCAGTACTTC.

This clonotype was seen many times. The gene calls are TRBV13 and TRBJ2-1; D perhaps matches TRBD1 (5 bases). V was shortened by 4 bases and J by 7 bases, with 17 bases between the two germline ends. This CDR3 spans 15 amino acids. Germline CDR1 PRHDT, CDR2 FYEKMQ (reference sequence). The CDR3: CASSSIPRDFNEQFF. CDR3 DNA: TGTGCCAGCAGCTCAATACCCAGGGATTTTAATGAGCAGTTCTTC.

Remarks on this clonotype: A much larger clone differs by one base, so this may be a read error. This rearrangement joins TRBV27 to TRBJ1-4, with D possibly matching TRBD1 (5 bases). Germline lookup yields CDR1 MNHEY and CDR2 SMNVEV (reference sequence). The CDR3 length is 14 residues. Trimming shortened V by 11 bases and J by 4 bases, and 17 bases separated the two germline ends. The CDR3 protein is CACKRGTGNEKLFF. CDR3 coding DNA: TGTGCCTGCAAACGGGGGACTGGTAATGAAAAACTGTTTTTT.

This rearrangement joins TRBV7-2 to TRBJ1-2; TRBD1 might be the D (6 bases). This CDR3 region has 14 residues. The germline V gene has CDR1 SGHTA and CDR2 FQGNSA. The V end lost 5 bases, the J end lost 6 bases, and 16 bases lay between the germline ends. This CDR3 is CASSPGQGQDGYTF. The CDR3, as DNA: TGTGCCAGCAGCCCCGGGCAGGGGCAAGATGGCTACACCTTC. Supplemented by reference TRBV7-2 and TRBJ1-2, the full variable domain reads GAGVSQSPSNKVTEKGKDVELRCDPISGHTALYWYRQSLGQGLEFLIYFQGNSAPDKSGLPSDRFSAERTGGSVSTLTIQRTQQEDSAVYLCASSPGQGQDGYTFGSGTRLTVV.

The CDR3 protein is CASGWTGVSNQPQHF. In DNA, the CDR3 is TGTGCCAGCGGCTGGACAGGAGTTAGCAATCAGCCCCAGCATTTT. The rearrangement joins TRBV11-2 to TRBJ1-5; 7 nucleotides line up with TRBD1. V was pared by 8 bases and J by 0 bases, with 7 bases of the junction left unmatched. This CDR3 comprises 15 residues. Germline-derived CDR1 and CDR2 are SGHAT and FQNNGV.

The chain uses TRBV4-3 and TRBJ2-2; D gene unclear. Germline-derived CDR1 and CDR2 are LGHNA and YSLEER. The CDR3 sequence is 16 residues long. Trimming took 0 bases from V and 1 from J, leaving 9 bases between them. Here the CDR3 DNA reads TGCGCCAGCAGCCAAGACCTGGCCAGGAACACCGGGGAGCTGTTTTTT. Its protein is CASSQDLARNTGELFF.

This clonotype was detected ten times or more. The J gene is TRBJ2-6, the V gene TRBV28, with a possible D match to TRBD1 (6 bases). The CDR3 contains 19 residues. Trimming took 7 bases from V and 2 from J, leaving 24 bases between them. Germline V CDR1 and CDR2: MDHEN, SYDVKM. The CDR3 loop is CASNAGAPKTVPGANVLTF. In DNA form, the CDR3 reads TGTGCCAGCAACGCAGGGGCCCCCAAAACGGTACCTGGGGCCAACGTCCTGACTTTC.

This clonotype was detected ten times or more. The CDR3 DNA reads as TGTGCCAGCAGCGGAGGGACATGGGATGTTGAAGCTTTCTTT. Its protein product is CASSGGTWDVEAFF. V gene TRBV11-2 combines with J gene TRBJ1-1, with a weak D call TRBD1 (6 bases). This CDR3 is 14 amino acids long. Deletions cut 5 bases from V and 7 bases from J, with 17 bases between. Germline CDR1 and CDR2: SGHAT and FQNNGV. The complete variable domain, with remaining parts taken from reference TRBV11-2 and TRBJ1-1, reads EAGVAQSPRYKIIEKRQSVAFWCNPISGHATLYWYQQILGQGPKLLIQFQNNGVVDDSQLPKDRFSAERLKGVDSTLKIQPAKLEDSAVYLCASSGGTWDVEAFFGQGTRLTVV.

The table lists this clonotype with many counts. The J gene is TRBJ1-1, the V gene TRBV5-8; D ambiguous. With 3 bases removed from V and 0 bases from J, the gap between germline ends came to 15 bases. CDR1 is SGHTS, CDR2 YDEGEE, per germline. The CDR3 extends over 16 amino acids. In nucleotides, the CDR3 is TGTGCCAGCAGCTACGCCGTAGGAAACCTGAACACTGAAGCTTTCTTT. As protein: CASSYAVGNLNTEAFF.

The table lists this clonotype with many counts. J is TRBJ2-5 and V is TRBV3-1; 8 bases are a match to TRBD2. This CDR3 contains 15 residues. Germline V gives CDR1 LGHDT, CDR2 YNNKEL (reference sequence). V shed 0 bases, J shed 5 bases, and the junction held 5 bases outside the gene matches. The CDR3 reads CASSQETGGRETQYF. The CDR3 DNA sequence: TGTGCCAGCAGCCAAGAAACCGGCGGGAGGGAGACCCAGTACTTC.

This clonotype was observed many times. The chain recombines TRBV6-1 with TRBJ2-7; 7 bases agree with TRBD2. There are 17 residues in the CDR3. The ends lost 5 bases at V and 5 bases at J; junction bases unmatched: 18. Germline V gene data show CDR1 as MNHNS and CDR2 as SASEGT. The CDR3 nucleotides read TGTGCCAGCAGTACCGGGACTATGGCGGGCGTTTGGGACGAGCAGTACTTC. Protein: CASSTGTMAGVWDEQYF.

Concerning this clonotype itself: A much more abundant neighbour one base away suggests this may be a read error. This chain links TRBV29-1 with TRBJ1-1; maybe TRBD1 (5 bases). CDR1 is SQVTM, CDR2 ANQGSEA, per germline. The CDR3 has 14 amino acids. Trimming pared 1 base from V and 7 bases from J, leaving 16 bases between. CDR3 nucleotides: TGCAGCGTTGAAGTTGACAGTGCGGACATTGAAGCTTTCTTT. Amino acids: CSVEVDSADIEAFF.

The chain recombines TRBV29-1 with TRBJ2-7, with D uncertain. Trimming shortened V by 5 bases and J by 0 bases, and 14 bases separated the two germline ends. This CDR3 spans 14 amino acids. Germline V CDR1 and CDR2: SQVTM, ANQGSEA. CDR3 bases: TGCAGCGTTAACCACGGGCGCCGCTCCTACGAGCAGTACTTC. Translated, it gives CSVNHGRRSYEQYF.